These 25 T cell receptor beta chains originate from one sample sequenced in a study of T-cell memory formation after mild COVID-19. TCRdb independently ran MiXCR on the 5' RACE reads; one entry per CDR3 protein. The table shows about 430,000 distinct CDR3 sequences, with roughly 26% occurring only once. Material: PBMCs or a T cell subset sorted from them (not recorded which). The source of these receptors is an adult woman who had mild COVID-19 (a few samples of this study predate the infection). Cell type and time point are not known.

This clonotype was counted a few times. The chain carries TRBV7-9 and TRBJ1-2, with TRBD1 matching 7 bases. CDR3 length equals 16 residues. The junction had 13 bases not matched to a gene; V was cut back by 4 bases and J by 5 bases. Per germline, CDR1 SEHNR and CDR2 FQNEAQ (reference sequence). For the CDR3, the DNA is TGTGCCAGCAGCTCTACTAACCGGGACAGACTTTATGGCTACACCTTC. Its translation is CASSSTNRDRLYGYTF.

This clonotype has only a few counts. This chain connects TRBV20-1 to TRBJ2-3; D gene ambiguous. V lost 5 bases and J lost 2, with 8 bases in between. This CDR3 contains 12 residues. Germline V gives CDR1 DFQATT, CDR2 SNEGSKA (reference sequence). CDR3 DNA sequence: TGCAGTGCTCTTCAGGTCACAGATACGCAGTATTTT. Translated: CSALQVTDTQYF.

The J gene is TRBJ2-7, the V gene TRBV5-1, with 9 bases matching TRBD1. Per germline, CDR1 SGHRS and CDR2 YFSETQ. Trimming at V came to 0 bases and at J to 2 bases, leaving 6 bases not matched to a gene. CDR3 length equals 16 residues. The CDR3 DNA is TGCGCCAGCAGCTTGGCCGGGACAGGGAGAACCTACGAGCAGTACTTC. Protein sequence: CASSLAGTGRTYEQYF. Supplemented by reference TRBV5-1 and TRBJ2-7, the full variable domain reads KAGVTQTPRYLIKTRGQQVTLSCSPISGHRSVSWYQQTPGQGLQFLFEYFSETQRNKGNFPGRFSGRQFSNSRSEMNVSTLELGDSALYLCASSLAGTGRTYEQYFGPGTRLTVT.

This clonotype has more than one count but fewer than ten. CDR3 in DNA: TGTGCCACCAGTGATTTATCGACGGGGCACAATGAGCAGTTCTTC. This encodes CATSDLSTGHNEQFF. The chain has TRBV24-1 and TRBJ2-1, with D perhaps assigned TRBD1 or TRBD2 (5 bases each). The CDR3 consists of 15 residues. V was pared by 1 base and J by 5 bases, with 11 bases between. Looked up from germline, CDR1 is KGHDR and CDR2 is SFDVKD.

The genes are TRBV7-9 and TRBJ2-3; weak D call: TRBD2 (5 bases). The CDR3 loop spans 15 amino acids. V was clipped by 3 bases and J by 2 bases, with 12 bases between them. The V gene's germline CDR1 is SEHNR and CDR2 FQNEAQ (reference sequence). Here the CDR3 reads CASSFLIRDTDTQYF. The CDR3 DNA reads TGTGCCAGCAGCTTCCTCATACGGGACACAGATACGCAGTATTTT.

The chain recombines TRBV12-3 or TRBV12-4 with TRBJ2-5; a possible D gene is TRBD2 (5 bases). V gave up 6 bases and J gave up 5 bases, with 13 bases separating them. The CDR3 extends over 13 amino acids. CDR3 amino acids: CASSNVLAETQYF. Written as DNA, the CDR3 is TGTGCCAGCAGCAACGTTTTAGCGGAGACCCAGTACTTC.

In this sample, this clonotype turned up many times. The CDR3 loop is CASSLRGGGTYNEQFF. In DNA form, the CDR3 reads TGTGCCAGCAGTTTAAGAGGAGGGGGGACGTACAATGAGCAGTTCTTC. The rearrangement uses TRBV12-3 or TRBV12-4 and TRBJ2-1, with D perhaps TRBD1 or TRBD2 (6 bases each). This CDR3 region has 16 residues. V lost 2 bases to trimming and J lost 4 bases, with 15 bases between them.

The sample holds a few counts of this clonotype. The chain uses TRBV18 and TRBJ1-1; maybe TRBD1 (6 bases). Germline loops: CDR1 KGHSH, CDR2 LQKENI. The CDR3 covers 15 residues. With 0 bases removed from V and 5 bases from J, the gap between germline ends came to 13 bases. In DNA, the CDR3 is TGTGCCAGCTCACCACCTACAGGGACAACAACTGAAGCTTTCTTT. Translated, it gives CASSPPTGTTTEAFF.

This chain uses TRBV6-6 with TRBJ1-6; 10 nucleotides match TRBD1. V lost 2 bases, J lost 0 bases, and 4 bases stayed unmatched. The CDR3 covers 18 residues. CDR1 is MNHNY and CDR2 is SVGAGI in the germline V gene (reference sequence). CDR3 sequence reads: CASSYTRTGGSYNSPLHF. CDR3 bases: TGTGCCAGCAGTTACACTCGGACAGGGGGCTCCTATAATTCACCCCTCCACTTT.

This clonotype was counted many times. The CDR3 here is CASSGPGQGIKETQYF. In DNA, the CDR3 is TGTGCCAGCTCAGGCCCGGGACAGGGGATAAAAGAGACCCAGTACTTC. The gene calls are TRBV18 and TRBJ2-5, with 10 bases fitting TRBD1. The CDR3 covers 16 residues. Losses at the gene ends were 5 bases for V and 3 bases for J; bases not matched to a gene: 9. Per germline, CDR1 KGHSH and CDR2 LQKENI.

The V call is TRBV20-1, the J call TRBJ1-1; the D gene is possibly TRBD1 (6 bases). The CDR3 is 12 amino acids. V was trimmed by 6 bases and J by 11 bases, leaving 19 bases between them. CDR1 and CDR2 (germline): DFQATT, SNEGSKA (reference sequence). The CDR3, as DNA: TGCAGTGCACAAGAAGACAGGTTTATCGCTTTCTTT. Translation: CSAQEDRFIAFF.

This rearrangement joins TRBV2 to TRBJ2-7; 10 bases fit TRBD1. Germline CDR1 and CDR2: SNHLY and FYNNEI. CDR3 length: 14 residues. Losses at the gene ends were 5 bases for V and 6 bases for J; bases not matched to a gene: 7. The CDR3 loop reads CASSKGTGVSEQYF. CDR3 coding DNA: TGTGCCAGCAGTAAAGGGACAGGGGTAAGCGAGCAGTACTTC.

The DNA for the CDR3 is TGTGCCAGCTCCTTTCTCCCCCGGGACACTGAAGCTTTCTTT. Translated: CASSFLPRDTEAFF. J is TRBJ1-1 and V is TRBV9; D gene unclear. V was pared by 7 bases and J by 3 bases, with 16 bases between. The CDR3 is made up of 14 amino acids. Germline CDR1 reads SGDLS; CDR2 reads YYNGEE. The complete variable domain, with remaining parts taken from reference TRBV9 and TRBJ1-1, reads DSGVTQTPKHLITATGQRVTLRCSPRSGDLSVYWYQQSLDQGLQFLIQYYNGEERAKGNILERFSAQQFPDLHSELNLSSLELGDSALYFCASSFLPRDTEAFFGQGTRLTVV.

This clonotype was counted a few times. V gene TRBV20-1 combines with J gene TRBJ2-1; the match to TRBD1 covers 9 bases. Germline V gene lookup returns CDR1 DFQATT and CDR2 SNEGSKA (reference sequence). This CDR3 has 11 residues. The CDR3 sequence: CGTGTHNEQFF. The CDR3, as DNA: TGCGGGACAGGGACTCACAATGAGCAGTTCTTC.

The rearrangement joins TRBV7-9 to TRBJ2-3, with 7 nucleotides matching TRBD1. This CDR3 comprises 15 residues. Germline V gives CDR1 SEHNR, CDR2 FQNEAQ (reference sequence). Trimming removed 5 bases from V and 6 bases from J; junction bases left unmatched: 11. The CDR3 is CASSQGAGQEDTQYF. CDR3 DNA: TGTGCCAGCAGCCAAGGCGCCGGACAGGAGGATACGCAGTATTTT.

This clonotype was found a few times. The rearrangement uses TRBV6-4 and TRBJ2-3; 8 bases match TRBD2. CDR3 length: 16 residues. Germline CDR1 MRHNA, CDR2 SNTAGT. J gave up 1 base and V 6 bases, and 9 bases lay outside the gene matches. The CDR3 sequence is CASRSGGADGTDTQYF. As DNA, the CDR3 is TGTGCCAGCAGAAGCGGGGGCGCTGACGGCACAGATACGCAGTATTTT.

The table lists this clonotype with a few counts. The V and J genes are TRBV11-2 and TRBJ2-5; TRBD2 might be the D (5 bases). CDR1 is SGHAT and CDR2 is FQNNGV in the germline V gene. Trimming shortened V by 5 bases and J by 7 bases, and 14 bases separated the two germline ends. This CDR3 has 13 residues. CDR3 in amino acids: CASSPTQRPTQYF. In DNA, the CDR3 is TGTGCCAGCAGCCCCACTCAGCGGCCGACCCAGTACTTC.

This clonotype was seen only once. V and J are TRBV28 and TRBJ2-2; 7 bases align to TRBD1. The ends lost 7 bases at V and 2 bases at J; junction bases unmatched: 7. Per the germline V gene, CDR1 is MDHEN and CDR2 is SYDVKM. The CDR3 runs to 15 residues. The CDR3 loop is CASTKGGGNTGELFF. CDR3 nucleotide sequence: TGTGCCAGCACCAAAGGGGGCGGAAACACCGGGGAGCTGTTTTTT.

CDR3 sequence: CALRGRTSGEGADTQYF. DNA for the CDR3: TGTGCACTGCGCGGGAGGACTAGCGGGGAAGGCGCAGATACGCAGTATTTT. The V and J genes are TRBV7-9 and TRBJ2-3, with 12 bases fitting TRBD2. This CDR3 comprises 17 residues. Germline V gene lookup returns CDR1 SEHNR and CDR2 FQNEAQ (reference sequence).

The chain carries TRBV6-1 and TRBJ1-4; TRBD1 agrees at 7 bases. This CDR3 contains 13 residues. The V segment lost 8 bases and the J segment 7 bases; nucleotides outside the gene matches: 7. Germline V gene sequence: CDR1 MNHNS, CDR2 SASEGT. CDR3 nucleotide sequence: TGTGCCAGCCAAGGGGGCGTACGTGAAAAACTGTTTTTT. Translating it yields CASQGGVREKLFF.

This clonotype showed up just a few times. The CDR3 DNA follows: TGTGCCAGCAGTTATAAAGGGACATTCCATAATTCACCCCTCCACTTT. As protein: CASSYKGTFHNSPLHF. The chain combines TRBV6-5 with TRBJ1-6, with D possibly matching TRBD1 (6 bases). V lost 3 bases to trimming and J lost 5 bases, with 14 bases between them. The CDR3 has 16 amino acids. Germline V CDR1 and CDR2: MNHEY, SVGAGI.

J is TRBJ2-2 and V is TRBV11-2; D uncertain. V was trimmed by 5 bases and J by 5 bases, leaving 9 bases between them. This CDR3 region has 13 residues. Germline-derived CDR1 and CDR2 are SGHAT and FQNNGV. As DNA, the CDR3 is TGTGCCAGCAGCCCTCGCCAGACCGGGGAGCTGTTTTTT. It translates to CASSPRQTGELFF.

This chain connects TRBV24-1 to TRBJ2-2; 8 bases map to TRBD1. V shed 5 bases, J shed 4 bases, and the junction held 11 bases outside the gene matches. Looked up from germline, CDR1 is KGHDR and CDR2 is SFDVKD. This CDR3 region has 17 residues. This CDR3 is CATSVRKGQDPTGELFF. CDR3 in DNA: TGTGCCACCAGTGTCCGTAAGGGACAGGACCCCACCGGGGAGCTGTTTTTT.

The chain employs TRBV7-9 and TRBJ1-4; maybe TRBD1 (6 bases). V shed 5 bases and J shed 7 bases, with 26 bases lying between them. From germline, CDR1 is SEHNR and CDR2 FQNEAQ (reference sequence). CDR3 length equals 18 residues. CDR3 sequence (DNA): TGTGCCAGCAGCACCGGGGGGCGTCGGAATAGAGCAAGTGAAAAACTGTTTTTT. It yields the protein CASSTGGRRNRASEKLFF.

As DNA, the CDR3 is TGCGCCAGCAGCTTTGCGGACAGGGAGGCAGATACGCAGTATTTT. Translating it yields CASSFADREADTQYF. The chain joins TRBV5-1 to TRBJ2-3, with 8 bases identical to TRBD1. Losses at the gene ends were 2 bases for V and 4 bases for J; bases not matched to a gene: 6. CDR3 length: 15 amino acids. Germline loops: CDR1 SGHRS, CDR2 YFSETQ. Drawing the rest from reference TRBV5-1 and TRBJ2-3, the complete variable domain is KAGVTQTPRYLIKTRGQQVTLSCSPISGHRSVSWYQQTPGQGLQFLFEYFSETQRNKGNFPGRFSGRQFSNSRSEMNVSTLELGDSALYLCASSFADREADTQYFGPGTRLTVL.